These 11 T cell receptor beta chains came from one sample sequenced in a study of cytomegalovirus exposure and HLA in healthy donors. PCR employed 60 Vbeta and 13 Jbeta primers. The method was immunoSEQ multiplex PCR; TCRdb's version includes in-frame clones alone and lacks a portion of them. Of 150,000 to 200,000 clones listed, roughly 80% are singletons. The sequencing input was PBMCs. The receptors originated from a woman aged 25 to 39 in good health and CMV-seropositive.

The chain carries TRBV5-1 and TRBJ2-1; D is undetermined. This CDR3 has 12 amino acids. In germline, CDR1 is SGHRS, CDR2 YFSETQ. Trimming took off 0 bases at V and 7 bases at J, with 5 bases between the two ends. As DNA, the CDR3 is TGCGCCAGCAGCTTGGTTGAGAATGAGCAGTTCTTC. This translates into CASSLVENEQFF. The full variable domain, its missing parts supplied by reference TRBV5-1 and TRBJ2-1, is KAGVTQTPRYLIKTRGQQVTLSCSPISGHRSVSWYQQTPGQGLQFLFEYFSETQRNKGNFPGRFSGRQFSNSRSEMNVSTLELGDSALYLCASSLVENEQFFGPGTRLTVL.

The chain carries TRBV30 and TRBJ1-5; D gene ambiguous. The CDR3 runs to 13 residues. The ends were cut back, 4 bases at V and 4 bases at J, with 11 bases in the middle. The germline gives CDR1 GTSNPN, CDR2 SVGIG (reference sequence). The CDR3 DNA reads as TGTGCCTGGATGGAGGCAATGAATCAGCCCCAGCATTTT. Amino acids: CAWMEAMNQPQHF.

This sequence joins TRBV19 and TRBJ2-7; possibly TRBD1 for D (6 bases). Trimming removed 3 bases at V and 5 bases at J, with 11 bases between. Germline V gene sequence: CDR1 LNHDA, CDR2 SQIVND (reference sequence). This CDR3 is built from 13 residues. CDR3 in DNA: TGTGCCAGTAGTATTGGGAAGGGGGACGAGCAGTACTTC. It encodes CASSIGKGDEQYF.

The chain carries TRBV19 and TRBJ2-5; 8 bases fit TRBD2. The DNA end lines up better with TRBJ2-7; the J call may be wrong. From germline, CDR1 is LNHDA and CDR2 SQIVND (reference sequence). This CDR3 has 14 residues. CDR3 nucleotides: TGTGCCAGTAGTACGTCTAGCGGGCCCTACGAGCAGTACTTC. Translated: CASSTSSGPYEQYF.

The chain has TRBV9 and TRBJ1-4, with TRBD1 matching 8 bases. Germline CDR1 and CDR2: SGDLS and YYNGEE. The CDR3 spans 16 residues. Losses at the gene ends were 0 bases for V and 5 bases for J; bases not matched to a gene: 6. The CDR3 bases are TGTGCCAGCAGCGTAGGTGGACAGGGTCTGAATGAAAAACTGTTTTTT. Protein sequence: CASSVGGQGLNEKLFF.

This clone was picked up a small number of times. The J gene is TRBJ1-2, the V gene TRBV4-3; 8 nucleotides line up with TRBD1. V lost 0 bases to trimming and J lost 7 bases; unmatched junction nucleotides: 13. This CDR3 comprises 17 residues. Per germline, CDR1 LGHNA and CDR2 YSLEER. The CDR3 DNA sequence: TGCGCCAGCAGCCAAGACCTCAGGGGGCCTAGGTCTGGTGGCTACACCTTC. This codes for CASSQDLRGPRSGGYTF.

This clone appeared a few times. J is TRBJ2-3 and V is TRBV6-4; 8 nucleotides line up with TRBD2. The junction had 3 bases not matched to a gene; V was cut back by 0 bases and J by 4 bases. This CDR3 is built from 15 residues. Germline CDR1 and CDR2: MRHNA and SNTAGT. The CDR3 DNA sequence: TGTGCCAGCAGTGACTCGAGCGGGAGAGCAGATACGCAGTATTTT. Amino acids: CASSDSSGRADTQYF.

This clone has more than one count but fewer than ten. The J gene is TRBJ1-4, the V gene TRBV28, with a possible D match to TRBD1 (5 bases). The CDR3 covers 14 residues. The V and J ends lost 8 bases and 8 bases respectively, with 18 bases between them. Germline V CDR1 and CDR2: MDHEN, SYDVKM. Here the CDR3 reads CASGFPARVEKLFF. CDR3 coding DNA: TGTGCCAGCGGGTTCCCCGCCAGGGTCGAAAAACTGTTTTTT.

This clone was recorded a few times. V is TRBV28 and J is TRBJ2-7; the D is unclear. CDR3 length: 13 amino acids. Trimming removed 3 bases at V and 3 bases at J, with 9 bases between. Germline V gives CDR1 MDHEN, CDR2 SYDVKM. The CDR3 DNA follows: TGTGCCAGCAGTTTTAACCGGTACTACGAGCAGTACTTC. Protein: CASSFNRYYEQYF.

The CDR3: CASSPLGGPYGYTF. CDR3 in DNA: TGTGCCAGCAGCCCTTTGGGGGGGCCCTATGGCTACACCTTC. This chain links TRBV11-2 with TRBJ1-2; the D gene is possibly TRBD1 (6 bases). The CDR3 length is 14 residues. V lost 5 bases and J 4 bases, leaving 14 bases between the germline ends. CDR1 is SGHAT, CDR2 FQNNGV, per germline.

The chain links TRBV4-3 to TRBJ2-7; 12 bases agree with TRBD2. Germline assignment: CDR1 LGHNA and CDR2 YSLEER. Trimming at V came to 0 bases and at J to 0 bases, leaving 9 bases not matched to a gene. CDR3 length: 19 residues. Here the CDR3 reads CASSQDIVGLAGPSYEQYF. DNA of the CDR3: TGCGCCAGCAGCCAAGATATCGTAGGACTAGCGGGGCCCTCCTACGAGCAGTACTTC.